This T cell receptor beta chain is drawn from a study of cytomegalovirus exposure and HLA in healthy donors. About the study: Researchers previously reported finding fewer than 120 million unique TCR beta sequences from about 179 million T cells.

There are 16 residues in the CDR3. Germline V CDR1 and CDR2: MGHRA, YSYEKL. V lost 2 bases, J lost 7 bases, and 20 bases lay in between. Overall study results and limits: In vitro work confirmed that a few CMV-associated chains recognize CMV antigens.

With 60 Vbeta and 13 Jbeta primers, the PCR was carried out. Profiled with immunoSEQ multiplex PCR; TCRdb holds only in-frame clones, not every one. In the table there are about 160,000 clones, 87% of which are singletons. For this clone: Antigen: not known.

V gene TRBV4-1 combines with J gene TRBJ2-5, with D perhaps matching TRBD1 (7 bases). Sequencing used PBMCs. The clonotype originates from a woman in her 30s in good health and CMV-seronegative. In DNA, the CDR3 is TGCGCCAGCAGCCAATCGGCAGGGGGGATCTCCAGGACCCAGTACTTC. This codes for CASSQSAGGISRTQYF.